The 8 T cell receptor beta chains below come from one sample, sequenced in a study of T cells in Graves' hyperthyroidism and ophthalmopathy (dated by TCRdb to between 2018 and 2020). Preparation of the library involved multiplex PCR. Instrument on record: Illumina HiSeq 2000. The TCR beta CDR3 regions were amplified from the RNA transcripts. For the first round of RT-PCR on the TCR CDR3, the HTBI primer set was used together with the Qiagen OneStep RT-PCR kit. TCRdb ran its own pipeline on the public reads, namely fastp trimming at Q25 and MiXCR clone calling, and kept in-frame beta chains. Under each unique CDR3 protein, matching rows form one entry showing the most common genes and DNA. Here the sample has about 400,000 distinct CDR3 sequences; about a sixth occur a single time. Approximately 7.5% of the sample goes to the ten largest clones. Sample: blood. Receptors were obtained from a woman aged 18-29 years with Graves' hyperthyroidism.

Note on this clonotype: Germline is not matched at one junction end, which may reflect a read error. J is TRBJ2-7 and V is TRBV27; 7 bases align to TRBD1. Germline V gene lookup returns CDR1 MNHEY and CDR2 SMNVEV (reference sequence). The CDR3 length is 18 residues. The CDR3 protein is CAGSLFRDSVRDPYEQYF. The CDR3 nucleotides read TGTGCCGGCAGTTTGTTCCGGGACAGCGTCCGGGACCCCTACGAGCAGTACTTC.

The CDR3 DNA follows: TGTGCCAGCTCACCCTCCGGGACAGCAACTAATGAAAAACTGTTTTTT. Its translation is CASSPSGTATNEKLFF. V is TRBV18 and J is TRBJ1-4, with 7 positions matching TRBD1. The CDR3 extends over 16 amino acids. Germline values: CDR1 KGHSH, CDR2 LQKENI. V was clipped by 3 bases and J by 0 bases; unmatched bases: 4. Variable domain in full (rest from reference TRBV18 and TRBJ1-4): NAGVMQNPRHLVRRRGQEARLRCSPMKGHSHVYWYRQLPEEGLKFMVYLQKENIIDESGMPKERFSAEFPKEGPSILRIQQVVRGDSAAYFCASSPSGTATNEKLFFGSGTQLSVL.

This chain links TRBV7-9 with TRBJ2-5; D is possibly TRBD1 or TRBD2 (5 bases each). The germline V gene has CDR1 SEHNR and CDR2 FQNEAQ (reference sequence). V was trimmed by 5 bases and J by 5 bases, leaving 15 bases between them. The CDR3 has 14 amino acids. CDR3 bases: TGTGCCAGCAGCCTACCGGGACCACGGGAGACCCAGTACTTC. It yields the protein CASSLPGPRETQYF.

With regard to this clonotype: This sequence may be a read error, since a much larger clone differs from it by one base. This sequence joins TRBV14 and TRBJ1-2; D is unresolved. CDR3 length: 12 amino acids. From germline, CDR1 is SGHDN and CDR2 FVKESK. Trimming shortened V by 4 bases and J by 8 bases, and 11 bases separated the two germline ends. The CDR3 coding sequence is TGTGCCAGCAGCCGAGGTTCTTGGGGCTACACCTTC. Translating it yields CASSRGSWGYTF.

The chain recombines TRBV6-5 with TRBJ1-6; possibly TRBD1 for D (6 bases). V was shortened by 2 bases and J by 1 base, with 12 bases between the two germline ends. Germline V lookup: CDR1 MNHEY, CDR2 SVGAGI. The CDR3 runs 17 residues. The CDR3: CASSYQTQGSYNSPLHF. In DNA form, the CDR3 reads TGTGCCAGCAGTTACCAGACACAGGGATCCTATAATTCACCCCTCCACTTT.

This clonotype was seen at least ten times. CDR3 residues: CASSFASGNTGELFF. The CDR3 DNA sequence: TGTGCCAGCAGCTTTGCTAGCGGGAACACCGGGGAGCTGTTTTTT. The chain joins TRBV5-8 to TRBJ2-2; the match to TRBD2 covers 7 bases. CDR1 SGHTS and CDR2 YDEGEE come from the germline V gene. This CDR3 is built from 15 residues. The ends lost 2 bases at V and 1 base at J; junction bases unmatched: 2.

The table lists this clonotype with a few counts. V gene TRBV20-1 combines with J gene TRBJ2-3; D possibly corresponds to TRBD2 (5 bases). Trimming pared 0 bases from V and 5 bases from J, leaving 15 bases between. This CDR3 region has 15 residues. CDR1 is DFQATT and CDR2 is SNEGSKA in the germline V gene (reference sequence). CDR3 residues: CSARDPGSSGDTQYF. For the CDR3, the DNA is TGCAGTGCTAGAGATCCGGGGTCATCGGGAGATACGCAGTATTTT.

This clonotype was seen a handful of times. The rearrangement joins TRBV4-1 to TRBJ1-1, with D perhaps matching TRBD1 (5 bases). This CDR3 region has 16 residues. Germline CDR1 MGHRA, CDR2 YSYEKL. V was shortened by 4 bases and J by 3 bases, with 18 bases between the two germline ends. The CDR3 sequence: CASSPEGLGGDTEAFF. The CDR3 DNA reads TGCGCCAGCAGCCCCGAAGGCCTTGGAGGGGACACTGAAGCTTTCTTT.